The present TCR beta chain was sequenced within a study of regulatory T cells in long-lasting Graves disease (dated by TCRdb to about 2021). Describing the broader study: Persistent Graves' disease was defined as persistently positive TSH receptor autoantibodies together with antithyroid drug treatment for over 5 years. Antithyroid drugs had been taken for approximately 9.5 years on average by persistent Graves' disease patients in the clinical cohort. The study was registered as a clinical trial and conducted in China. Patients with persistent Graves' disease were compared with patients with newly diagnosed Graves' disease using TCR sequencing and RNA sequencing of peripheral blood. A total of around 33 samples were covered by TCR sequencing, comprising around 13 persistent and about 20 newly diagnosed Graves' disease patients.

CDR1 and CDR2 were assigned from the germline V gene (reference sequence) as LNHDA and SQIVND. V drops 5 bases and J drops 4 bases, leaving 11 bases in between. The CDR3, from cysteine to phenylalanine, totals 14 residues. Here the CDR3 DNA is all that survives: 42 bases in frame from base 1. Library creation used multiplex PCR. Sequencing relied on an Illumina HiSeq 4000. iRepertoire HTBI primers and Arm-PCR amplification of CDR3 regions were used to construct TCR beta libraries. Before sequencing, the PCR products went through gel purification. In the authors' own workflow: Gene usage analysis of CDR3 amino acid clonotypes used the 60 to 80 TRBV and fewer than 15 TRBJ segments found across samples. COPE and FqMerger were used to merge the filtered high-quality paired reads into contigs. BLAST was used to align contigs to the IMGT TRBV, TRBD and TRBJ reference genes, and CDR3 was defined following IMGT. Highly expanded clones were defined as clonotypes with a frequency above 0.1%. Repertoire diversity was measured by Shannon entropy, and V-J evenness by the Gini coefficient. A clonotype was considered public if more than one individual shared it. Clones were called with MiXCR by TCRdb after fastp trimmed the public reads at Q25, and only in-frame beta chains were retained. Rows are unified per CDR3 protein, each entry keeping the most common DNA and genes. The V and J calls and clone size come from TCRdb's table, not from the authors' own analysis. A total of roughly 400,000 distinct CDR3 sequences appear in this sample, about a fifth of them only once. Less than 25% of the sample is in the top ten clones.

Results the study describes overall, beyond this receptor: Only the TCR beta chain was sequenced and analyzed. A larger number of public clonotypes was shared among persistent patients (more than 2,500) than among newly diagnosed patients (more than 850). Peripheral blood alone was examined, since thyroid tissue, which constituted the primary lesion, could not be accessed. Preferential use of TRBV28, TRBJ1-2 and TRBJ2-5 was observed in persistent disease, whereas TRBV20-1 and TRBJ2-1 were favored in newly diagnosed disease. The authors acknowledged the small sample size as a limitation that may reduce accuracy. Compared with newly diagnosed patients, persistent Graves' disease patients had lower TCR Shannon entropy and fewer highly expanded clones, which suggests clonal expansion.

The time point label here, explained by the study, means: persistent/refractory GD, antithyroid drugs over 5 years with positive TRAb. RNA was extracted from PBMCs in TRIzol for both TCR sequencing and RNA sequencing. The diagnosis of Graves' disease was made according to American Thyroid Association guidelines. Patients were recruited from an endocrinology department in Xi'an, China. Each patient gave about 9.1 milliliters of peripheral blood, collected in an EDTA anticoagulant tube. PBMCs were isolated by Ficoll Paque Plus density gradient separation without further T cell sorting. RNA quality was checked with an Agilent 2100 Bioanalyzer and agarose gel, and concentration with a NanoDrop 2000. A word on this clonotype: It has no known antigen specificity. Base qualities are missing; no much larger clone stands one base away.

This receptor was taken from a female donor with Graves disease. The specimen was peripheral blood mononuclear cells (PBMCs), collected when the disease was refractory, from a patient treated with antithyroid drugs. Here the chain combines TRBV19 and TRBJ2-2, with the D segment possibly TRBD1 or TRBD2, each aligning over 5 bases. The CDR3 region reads CASSPGASTGELFF. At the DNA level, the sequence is TGTGCCAGTAGTCCCGGGGCTTCCACCGGGGAGCTGTTTTTT.